Below are 19 T cell receptor beta chains sequenced from a single sample in a study of early T cells in non-severe SARS-CoV-2 infection. Each CDR3 protein is one row after TCRdb ran MiXCR on the 5' RACE reads. This sample has about 61,000 distinct CDR3 sequences, with approximately 11% found just once. The source material was whole blood. Receptor source: an adult who was a healthcare worker with PCR-confirmed SARS-CoV-2 infection or an uninfected control (not recorded which).

This clonotype was counted a few times. The gene calls are TRBV27 and TRBJ2-3; 14 nucleotides match TRBD2. The CDR3 runs to 17 residues. Germline V CDR1 and CDR2: MNHEY, SMNVEV (reference sequence). V was pared by 6 bases and J by 4 bases, with 9 bases of the junction left unmatched. The CDR3, as DNA: TGTGCCAGCAGCACCGGGACTAGCGGGGGTGGCGCAGATACGCAGTATTTT. Translating it yields CASSTGTSGGGADTQYF.

The V gene is TRBV5-1, the J gene TRBJ2-7; 10 bases are a match to TRBD2. V shed 3 bases and J 4 bases; nucleotides not matched to a gene: 7. The germline CDR1 and CDR2 sequences are SGHRS and YFSETQ. The CDR3 loop spans 15 amino acids. CDR3: CASSSGASGGYEQYF. As DNA, the CDR3 is TGCGCCAGCAGCTCGGGGGCTAGCGGGGGATACGAGCAGTACTTC.

V is TRBV2 and J is TRBJ2-3, with unresolved D. Germline V gene sequence: CDR1 SNHLY, CDR2 FYNNEI. This CDR3 region has 13 residues. Between the trimmed V and J ends, which lost 1 base and 2 bases, there was a span of 4 bases. The CDR3 region has the DNA TGTGCCAGCAGTGAAGAGAACACAGATACGCAGTATTTT. It codes for CASSEENTDTQYF.

This clonotype was recorded at least ten times. The rearrangement joins TRBV6-5 to TRBJ2-3, with D unresolved. CDR1 and CDR2 from the germline V gene are MNHEY and SVGAGI. This CDR3 comprises 15 residues. The V and J ends lost 2 bases and 2 bases respectively, with 11 bases between them. CDR3 protein: CASSYDGSSTDTQYF. DNA of the CDR3: TGTGCCAGCAGTTACGATGGCTCCTCCACAGATACGCAGTATTTT.

A few counts support this clonotype. The rearrangement uses TRBV30 and TRBJ1-1; TRBD1 matches at 7 bases. Unmatched junction bases numbered 4, after V lost 2 bases and J lost 4 bases. Per germline, CDR1 GTSNPN and CDR2 SVGIG (reference sequence). The CDR3 length is 13 residues. CDR3 nucleotides: TGTGCCTGGAGTATACAGGGGATCACTGAAGCTTTCTTT. The encoded protein is CAWSIQGITEAFF. Combining the CDR3 with reference TRBV30 and TRBJ1-1 gives the whole variable domain SQTIHQWPATLVQPVGSPLSLECTVEGTSNPNLYWYRQAAGRGLQLLFYSVGIGQISSEVPQNLSASRPQDRQFILSSKKLLLSDSGFYLCAWSIQGITEAFFGQGTRLTVV.

This clonotype was recorded many times. The rearrangement joins TRBV10-3 to TRBJ1-2, with 8 bases matching TRBD1. This CDR3 has 17 amino acids. V lost 0 bases to trimming and J lost 3 bases; unmatched junction nucleotides: 9. Germline loops: CDR1 ENHRY, CDR2 SYGVKD. CDR3 sequence reads: CAISESMQGAIYYGYTF. CDR3 nucleotide sequence: TGTGCCATCAGTGAGTCGATGCAGGGGGCGATTTACTATGGCTACACCTTC.

The V call is TRBV20-1, the J call TRBJ1-1; no firm D call. Germline CDR1 and CDR2: DFQATT and SNEGSKA (reference sequence). V was clipped by 6 bases and J by 4 bases, with 6 bases between them. The length of the CDR3 is 10 residues. The CDR3 nucleotides are TGCAGTGCCTGGGGCACTGAAGCTTTCTTT. It specifies CSAWGTEAFF.

As for this clonotype: The junction and the germline gene differ at one end; a read error may be behind it. J is TRBJ1-6 and V is TRBV12-5; TRBD1 is a possible D gene (5 bases). Germline CDR1 and CDR2: LGHNT and FRNRAP. This CDR3 spans 15 amino acids. For the CDR3, the DNA is TGTGCTAGTGTTTTGGATCCAGGGTATAATTCACCCCTCCACTTT. It yields the protein CASVLDPGYNSPLHF. Variable domain in full (rest from reference TRBV12-5 and TRBJ1-6): DARVTQTPRHKVTEMGQEVTMRCQPILGHNTVFWYRQTMMQGLELLAYFRNRAPLDDSGMPKDRFSAEMPDATLATLKIQPSEPRDSAVYFCASVLDPGYNSPLHFGNGTRLTVT.

This clonotype was recorded many times. The V gene is TRBV4-1, the J gene TRBJ1-2, with a tentative D call TRBD1 (6 bases). The CDR3 sequence is 15 residues long. Germline V CDR1 and CDR2: MGHRA, YSYEKL. With 7 bases removed from V and 2 bases from J, the gap between germline ends came to 17 bases. CDR3 sequence (DNA): TGCGCCAGCATCTCAAAACTCGGACAGAACTATGGCTACACCTTC. It yields the protein CASISKLGQNYGYTF.

This clonotype appeared many times. The CDR3 here is CASSPRSSGTVNTEAFF. For the CDR3, the DNA is TGTGCCAGCTCACCGAGAAGCTCCGGGACAGTGAACACTGAAGCTTTCTTT. V and J are TRBV18 and TRBJ1-1; 7 nucleotides align to TRBD1. The trim removed 3 bases at V and 0 bases at J, leaving 10 bases unmatched. The CDR3 extends over 17 amino acids. Germline V gene lookup returns CDR1 KGHSH and CDR2 LQKENI. The whole variable domain, remainder taken from reference TRBV18 and TRBJ1-1, is NAGVMQNPRHLVRRRGQEARLRCSPMKGHSHVYWYRQLPEEGLKFMVYLQKENIIDESGMPKERFSAEFPKEGPSILRIQQVVRGDSAAYFCASSPRSSGTVNTEAFFGQGTRLTVV.

This clonotype was counted only a few times. This chain uses TRBV6-5 with TRBJ1-2, with 11 positions matching TRBD1. The V and J ends lost 5 bases and 4 bases, in that order; junction bases with no gene match: 9. This CDR3 comprises 16 residues. The V gene's germline CDR1 is MNHEY and CDR2 SVGAGI. The CDR3 DNA is TGTGCCAGCAGTGCCGGGACAGGGGGAATCTTCTATGGCTACACCTTC. Residues: CASSAGTGGIFYGYTF.

A few counts support this clonotype. This rearrangement joins TRBV2 to TRBJ2-5; unclear D gene. The V gene's germline CDR1 is SNHLY and CDR2 FYNNEI. This CDR3 is built from 12 residues. V shed 4 bases and J shed 3 bases, with 6 bases lying between them. CDR3 loop: CASSALEETQYF. The CDR3 DNA is TGTGCCAGCAGTGCCCTAGAAGAGACCCAGTACTTC.

This clonotype was detected many times. The chain combines TRBV6-6 with TRBJ1-4; D is unresolved. Trimming left V 5 bases short and J 7 bases short, with 11 bases between. Looked up from germline, CDR1 is MNHNY and CDR2 is SVGAGI (reference sequence). This CDR3 comprises 13 residues. In nucleotides, the CDR3 is TGTGCCAGCAGTCTACGTCGAGGTGAAAAACTGTTTTTT. Amino acids: CASSLRRGEKLFF.

The rearrangement uses TRBV5-6 and TRBJ2-3; D call uncertain. The germline CDR1 and CDR2 sequences are SGHDT and YYEEEE. V was trimmed by 2 bases and J by 3 bases, leaving 4 bases between them. The CDR3 loop spans 12 amino acids. Here the CDR3 DNA reads TGTGCCAGCAGCTTCGGGACAGATACGCAGTATTTT. The encoded protein is CASSFGTDTQYF.

This clonotype was observed many times. The chain uses TRBV20-1 and TRBJ2-5; 8 positions match TRBD1. V gave up 5 bases and J gave up 2 bases; unmatched junction bases: 7. The V gene's germline CDR1 is DFQATT and CDR2 SNEGSKA (reference sequence). This CDR3 region has 14 residues. This chain's CDR3 is CSASPRTGQETQYF. CDR3 bases: TGCAGTGCTTCCCCCCGGACAGGGCAAGAGACCCAGTACTTC.

This rearrangement joins TRBV5-3 to TRBJ2-5; D perhaps matches TRBD2 (5 bases). TRBV5-3 is placed among ORFs of uncertain function. V was pared by 10 bases and J by 4 bases, with 11 bases between. This CDR3 is 11 amino acids long. The CDR3 DNA reads as TGTGCCTCTTTCCGGGGAGAGACCCAGTACTTC. It is translated as CASFRGETQYF.

This clonotype was seen many times. The V gene is TRBV28, the J gene TRBJ2-7, with D hard to call. CDR3 size: 15 residues. Germline CDR1 MDHEN, CDR2 SYDVKM. Trimming pared 3 bases from V and 2 bases from J, leaving 14 bases between. In DNA, the CDR3 is TGTGCCAGCAGTTTCCCTGGAAGTAAGGCCTACGAGCAGTACTTC. It yields the protein CASSFPGSKAYEQYF. Supplemented by reference TRBV28 and TRBJ2-7, the full variable domain reads DVKVTQSSRYLVKRTGEKVFLECVQDMDHENMFWYRQDPGLGLRLIYFSYDVKMKEKGDIPEGYSVSREKKERFSLILESASTNQTSMYLCASSFPGSKAYEQYFGPGTRLTVT.

The table lists this clonotype with a few counts. The chain has TRBV6-5 and TRBJ1-1; no clear D. This CDR3 is built from 15 residues. The germline V gene has CDR1 MNHEY and CDR2 SVGAGI. Trimming pared 0 bases from V and 6 bases from J, leaving 14 bases between. Here the CDR3 DNA reads TGTGCCAGCAGTTACTCGCCAGGTTCGTCCGCTGAAGCTTTCTTT. This codes for CASSYSPGSSAEAFF.

At least ten counts were recorded for this clonotype. This sequence joins TRBV5-1 and TRBJ1-1; TRBD1 is a possible D gene (5 bases). Germline V gene lookup returns CDR1 SGHRS and CDR2 YFSETQ. The CDR3 consists of 15 residues. V lost 4 bases and J lost 8, with 21 bases in between. The CDR3: CASSTGAGRSGEAFF. The CDR3 DNA reads as TGCGCCAGCAGCACCGGGGCGGGTAGGAGCGGGGAAGCTTTCTTT.